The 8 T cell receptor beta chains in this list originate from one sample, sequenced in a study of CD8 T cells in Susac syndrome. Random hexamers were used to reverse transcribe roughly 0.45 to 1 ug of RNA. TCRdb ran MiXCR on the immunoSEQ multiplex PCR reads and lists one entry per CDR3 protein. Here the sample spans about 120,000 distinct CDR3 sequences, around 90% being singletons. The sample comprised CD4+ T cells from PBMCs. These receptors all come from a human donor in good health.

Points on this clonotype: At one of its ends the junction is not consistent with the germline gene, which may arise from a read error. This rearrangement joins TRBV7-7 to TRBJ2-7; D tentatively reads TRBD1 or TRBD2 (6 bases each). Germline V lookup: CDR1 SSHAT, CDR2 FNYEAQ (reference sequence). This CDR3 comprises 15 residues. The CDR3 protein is CASSLAAGDSYEQYF. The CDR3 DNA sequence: TGTGCTAGCAGCTTAGCGGCAGGGGACTCCTACGAGCAGTACTTC.

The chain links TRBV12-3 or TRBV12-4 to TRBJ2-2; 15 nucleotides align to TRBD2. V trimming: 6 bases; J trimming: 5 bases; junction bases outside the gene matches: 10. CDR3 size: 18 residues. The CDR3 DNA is TGTGCCAGCAGCAAGAGGACTAGCGGGAGGGCGGAAACCGGGGAGCTGTTTTTT. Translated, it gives CASSKRTSGRAETGELFF.

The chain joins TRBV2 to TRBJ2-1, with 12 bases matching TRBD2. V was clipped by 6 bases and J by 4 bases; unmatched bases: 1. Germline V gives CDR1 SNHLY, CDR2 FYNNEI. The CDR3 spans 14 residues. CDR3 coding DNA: TGTGCCAGCAGAACTAGCGGGGGGTACAATGAGCAGTTCTTC. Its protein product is CASRTSGGYNEQFF.

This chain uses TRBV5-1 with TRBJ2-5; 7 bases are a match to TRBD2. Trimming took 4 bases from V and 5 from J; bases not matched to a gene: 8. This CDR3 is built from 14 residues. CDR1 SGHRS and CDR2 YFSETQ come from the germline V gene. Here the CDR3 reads CASSRTISGETQYF. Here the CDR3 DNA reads TGCGCCAGCAGCCGGACCATTAGCGGGGAGACCCAGTACTTC.

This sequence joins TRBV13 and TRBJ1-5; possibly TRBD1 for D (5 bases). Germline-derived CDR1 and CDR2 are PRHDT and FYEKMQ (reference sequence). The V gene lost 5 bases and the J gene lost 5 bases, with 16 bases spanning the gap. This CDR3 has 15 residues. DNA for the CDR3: TGTGCCAGCAGCCTTGGGACGGGGAGGCATCAGCCCCAGCATTTT. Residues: CASSLGTGRHQPQHF. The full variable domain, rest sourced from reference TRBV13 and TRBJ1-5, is AAGVIQSPRHLIKEKRETATLKCYPIPRHDTVYWYQQGPGQDPQFLISFYEKMQSDKGSIPDRFSAQQFSDYHSELNMSSLELGDSALYFCASSLGTGRHQPQHFGDGTRLSIL.

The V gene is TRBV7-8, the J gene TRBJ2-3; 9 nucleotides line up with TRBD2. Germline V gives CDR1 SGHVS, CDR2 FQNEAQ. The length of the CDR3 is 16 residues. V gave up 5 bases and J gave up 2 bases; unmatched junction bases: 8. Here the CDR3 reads CASSTSRGLATDTQYF. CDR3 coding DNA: TGTGCCAGCAGCACTAGCAGGGGACTAGCCACAGATACGCAGTATTTT.

Written as DNA, the CDR3 is TGTGCCAGCAGTGAAGCGCTTCGGGAATCGGGTGAGCAGTTCTTC. It codes for CASSEALRESGEQFF. The chain couples TRBV2 to TRBJ2-1; possible D gene TRBD2, 5 bases. From germline, CDR1 is SNHLY and CDR2 FYNNEI. The CDR3 consists of 15 residues. The V end lost 0 bases, the J end lost 9 bases, and 15 bases lay between the germline ends.

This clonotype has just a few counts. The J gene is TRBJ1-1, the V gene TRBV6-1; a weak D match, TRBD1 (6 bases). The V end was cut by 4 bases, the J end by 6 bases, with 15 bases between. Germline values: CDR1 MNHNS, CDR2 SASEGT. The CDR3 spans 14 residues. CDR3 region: CASSASPGAAEAFF. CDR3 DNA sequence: TGTGCCAGCAGTGCTTCTCCGGGGGCGGCTGAAGCTTTCTTT.